This T cell receptor beta chain emerged from a study of vaccination and CD4 T cells after COVID-19. Study in general: Post-COVID sampling occurred a median approximately 99 days after diagnosis (range 35 to 161). Overlapping SARS-CoV-2, HCoV-NL63, HCoV-OC43 and HCoV-229E spike peptides were used to stimulate cells.

Sequencing of the DNA from cultured CD4+ T cells was carried out with the Oncomine TCR Beta short-read assay. The template was genomic DNA from cultured CD4+ T cells. MiXCR, run by TCRdb on the PCR reads, gives a single entry per CDR3 protein. This table holds approximately 20,000 distinct CDR3 sequences, over 60% found once. Regarding treatment: 10-day PBMC culture with coronavirus spike peptide pools or control peptides (ViraFEST assay). ViraFEST relied on peptide pools to expand antigen-specific T cells; the TCRs were sequenced afterward. V dropped 4 bases and J dropped 1; count of bases not matched to a gene: 6. The CDR3 loop spans 14 amino acids. The germline V gene has CDR1 GTSNPN and CDR2 SVGIG (reference sequence). Comments on this clonotype: The target antigen is unknown.

This material consisted of CD4+ T cells from blood, cultured in vitro, taken after SARS-CoV-2 vaccination. The source of this sequence is a human donor who received a COVID-19 vaccine. The chain links TRBV30 to TRBJ1-2, with TRBD1 matching 7 bases. The CDR3 bases are TGTGCCTGGAACCGGGACAGCAATAACTATGGCTACACCTTC. Its translation: CAWNRDSNNYGYTF.